Below, 8 T cell receptor beta chains from the same sample are listed, as sequenced in a study of blood T cell repertoires in COVID-19 (dated by TCRdb to 2018 to 2021). The library was obtained by the immunoSEQ multiplex PCR assay. TCRdb's version of the immuneACCESS table is confined to in-frame rearrangements and falls short of the full clone set. An unresolved V gene accounts for under half of the shortfall where checked; the remainder is of unknown origin. In all, the sample holds more than 200,000 clones, and around 80% of those were seen once. Of the sample, less than 2% falls within the top ten clones. Source material: PBMCs or T cells enriched from blood (not recorded which). Receptor source: a man between 60 and 75 years old who had recovered from COVID-19.

The V and J genes are TRBV29-1 and TRBJ1-1, with 9 bases that match TRBD1. Germline CDR1 SQVTM, CDR2 ANQGSEA. V trimming: 0 bases; J trimming: 0 bases; junction bases outside the gene matches: 14. The CDR3 runs to 19 residues. CDR3 coding DNA: TGCAGCGTTGAAGATGTCCCCGGGACAGGGTTCTTCCTGAACACTGAAGCTTTCTTT. Protein: CSVEDVPGTGFFLNTEAFF. The complete variable domain, with remaining parts taken from reference TRBV29-1 and TRBJ1-1, reads SAVISQKPSRDICQRGTSLTIQCQVDSQVTMMFWYRQQPGQSLTLIATANQGSEATYESGFVIDKFPISRPNLTFSTLTVSNMSPEDSSIYLCSVEDVPGTGFFLNTEAFFGQGTRLTVV.

The chain uses TRBV19 and TRBJ1-1; TRBD1 agrees at 9 bases. The CDR3 has 15 residues. The junction had 6 bases not matched to a gene; V was cut back by 5 bases and J by 2 bases. Germline CDR1 is LNHDA and CDR2 is SQIVND (reference sequence). The CDR3 spells CASSLRDRVNTEAFF. In nucleotides, the CDR3 is TGTGCCAGTAGTCTCCGGGACAGGGTAAACACTGAAGCTTTCTTT.

This clone has a handful of counts. The chain links TRBV7-2 to TRBJ1-1; tentative D call: TRBD1 (6 bases). CDR3 size: 15 residues. Germline loops: CDR1 SGHTA, CDR2 FQGNSA. V lost 5 bases, J lost 1 base, and 14 bases lay in between. CDR3 in DNA: TGTGCCAGCAGCCCGAGGGGGGGGCGGAACACTGAAGCTTTCTTT. This sequence encodes CASSPRGGRNTEAFF.

The V and J genes are TRBV7-2 and TRBJ1-3, with a tentative D call TRBD1 (5 bases). The CDR3 runs to 16 residues. From germline, CDR1 is SGHTA and CDR2 FQGNSA. Between the trimmed V and J ends, which lost 2 bases and 1 base, there was a span of 12 bases. The CDR3 bases are TGTGCCAGCAGCTTAAGGGGCCCCCGGTCTGGAAACACCATATATTTT. Translated, it gives CASSLRGPRSGNTIYF.

This chain uses TRBV5-1 with TRBJ2-7, with 8 bases lining up with TRBD1. The length of the CDR3 is 15 residues. The germline V gene encodes CDR1 SGHRS and CDR2 YFSETQ. The ends lost 0 bases at V and 0 bases at J; junction bases unmatched: 2. Here the CDR3 reads CASSLAGGNSYEQYF. The CDR3 DNA reads TGCGCCAGCAGCTTGGCAGGGGGCAACTCCTACGAGCAGTACTTC.

V usage is TRBV29-1 and J usage is TRBJ2-3; the D gene could be TRBD1 or TRBD2 (5 bases each). CDR3 length equals 15 residues. Trimming shortened V by 6 bases and J by 2 bases, and 18 bases separated the two germline ends. CDR1 and CDR2 from the germline V gene are SQVTM and ANQGSEA. In DNA, the CDR3 is TGCAGCGTGGGCGGAGGTAACAGGCCCACAGATACGCAGTATTTT. It yields the protein CSVGGGNRPTDTQYF.

The rearrangement joins TRBV7-2 to TRBJ2-7; TRBD2 agrees at 8 bases. V was pared by 2 bases and J by 2 bases, with 5 bases of the junction left unmatched. Germline CDR1 and CDR2: SGHTA and FQGNSA. The CDR3 consists of 15 residues. CDR3 nucleotide sequence: TGTGCCAGCAGCTTACGGGAGGGCACACCCTACGAGCAGTACTTC. Residues: CASSLREGTPYEQYF.

This clone has just one count. The sample has other DNA sequences that encode this CDR3 too. The V gene is TRBV11-2, the J gene TRBJ1-5; D call uncertain. V lost 3 bases and J lost 2, with 5 bases in between. The CDR3 has 13 amino acids. CDR1 and CDR2 from the germline V gene are SGHAT and FQNNGV. The CDR3 here is CASSFQGNQPQHF. For the CDR3, the DNA is TGTGCCAGCAGCTTTCAGGGCAATCAGCCCCAGCATTTT.